These 19 T cell receptor beta chains were sequenced from one sample in a study of T cell repertoires in cytomegalovirus infection. MiXCR, applied by TCRdb to the reads, yields one record per CDR3 protein. The data show fewer than 1,000,000 distinct CDR3 sequences, with approximately 33% seen just once and about an eighth held by the top ten. These TCRs are of unknown antigen specificity. The specimen comprised cultured CD8+ T cells from PBMCs, sampled from culture after CMV antigen stimulation. Every receptor here comes from a human donor in good health (CMV status not recorded). Some clones in this sample may be carry-over from other donors' samples.

This clonotype was seen at least ten times. The V and J genes are TRBV12-3 or TRBV12-4 and TRBJ2-3, with D perhaps TRBD1 (6 bases). The CDR3 is 14 residues long. Trimming took off 6 bases at V and 5 bases at J, with 15 bases between the two ends. The CDR3 bases are TGTGCCAGCAGCCTTCCTTACAGGGAAGATACGCAGTATTTT. It codes for CASSLPYREDTQYF.

In its sample, this clonotype was seen a few times. CDR3 DNA sequence: TGTGCCAGCAGCTTACCGAGGGACGTCTCAAACTATGGCTACACCTTC. The encoded protein is CASSLPRDVSNYGYTF. This chain links TRBV7-9 with TRBJ1-2, with D possibly being TRBD1 (5 bases). V was shortened by 2 bases and J by 2 bases, with 15 bases between the two germline ends. The CDR3 is 16 amino acids. Germline CDR1 and CDR2: SEHNR and FQNEAQ (reference sequence).

The chain uses TRBV14 and TRBJ2-7; TRBD2 aligns across 7 bases. With 2 bases clipped from V and 0 bases from J, the junction kept 4 bases outside the gene matches. In germline, CDR1 is SGHDN, CDR2 FVKESK. The CDR3 consists of 15 residues. CDR3 nucleotide sequence: TGTGCCAGCAGCCAAATTGGCGGGGGCTCCTACGAGCAGTACTTC. As protein: CASSQIGGGSYEQYF. Looking up the rest from reference TRBV14 and TRBJ2-7 gives the full variable domain: EAGVTQFPSHSVIEKGQTVTLRCDPISGHDNLYWYRRVMGKEIKFLLHFVKESKQDESGMPNNRFLAERTGGTYSTLKVQPAELEDSGVYFCASSQIGGGSYEQYFGPGTRLTVT.

J is TRBJ1-5 and V is TRBV6-5; D is perhaps TRBD1 (5 bases). Germline values: CDR1 MNHEY, CDR2 SVGAGI. V was trimmed by 6 bases and J by 1 base, leaving 13 bases between them. The CDR3 sequence is 15 residues long. The CDR3 loop is CASRLTGGSNQPQHF. The CDR3, as DNA: TGTGCCAGCAGATTGACGGGGGGAAGCAATCAGCCCCAGCATTTT.

The chain couples TRBV6-1 to TRBJ1-3; D gene uncertain. The V gene's germline CDR1 is MNHNS and CDR2 SASEGT. Trimming stripped 6 bases from V and 1 base from J, with 10 bases between. CDR3 length equals 14 residues. This CDR3 reads CASRDWESGNTIYF. The CDR3, as DNA: TGTGCCAGCAGAGACTGGGAATCTGGAAACACCATATATTTT.

At least ten counts were recorded for this clonotype. The chain joins TRBV7-2 to TRBJ2-7, with 9 bases identical to TRBD1. Germline values: CDR1 SGHTA, CDR2 FQGNSA. V shed 5 bases and J 4 bases; nucleotides not matched to a gene: 6. CDR3 size: 14 residues. The CDR3 DNA sequence: TGTGCCAGCAGCCCGATAGGACAGGGGTACGAGCAGTACTTC. Protein sequence: CASSPIGQGYEQYF.

The chain is built from TRBV7-8 and TRBJ2-7; D possibly corresponds to TRBD2 (5 bases). CDR1 SGHVS and CDR2 FQNEAQ come from the germline V gene. This CDR3 comprises 15 residues. The V end lost 1 base, the J end lost 0 bases, and 10 bases lay between the germline ends. CDR3 region: CASSLVAGFSYEQYF. The CDR3 DNA reads TGTGCCAGCAGCTTAGTCGCGGGTTTCTCCTACGAGCAGTACTTC.

This clonotype occurred a few times. This chain uses TRBV2 with TRBJ2-5; TRBD1 agrees at 9 bases. CDR1 and CDR2 from the germline V gene are SNHLY and FYNNEI. J was trimmed by 5 bases and V by 8 bases; bases with no gene match: 9. The CDR3 contains 14 residues. The CDR3 sequence is CASLGQGSVETQYF. The CDR3 coding sequence is TGTGCCAGCCTGGGACAGGGAAGCGTGGAGACCCAGTACTTC. Variable domain in full (rest from reference TRBV2 and TRBJ2-5): EPEVTQTPSHQVTQMGQEVILRCVPISNHLYFYWYRQILGQKVEFLVSFYNNEISEKSEIFDDQFSVERPDGSNFTLKIRSTKLEDSAMYFCASLGQGSVETQYFGPGTRLLVL.

The CDR3 region is CAISGEGNSPLHF. The CDR3 DNA reads as TGTGCCATTTCAGGGGAAGGTAATTCACCCCTCCACTTT. The genes are TRBV10-3 and TRBJ1-6; TRBD1 is a possible D gene (6 bases). The V end lost 9 bases, the J end lost 6 bases, and 12 bases lay between the germline ends. Germline values: CDR1 ENHRY, CDR2 SYGVKD. The CDR3 sequence is 13 residues long.

This clonotype was seen only a few times. J is TRBJ2-5 and V is TRBV12-3 or TRBV12-4; D is unclear. The CDR3 runs 15 residues. Trimming left V 1 base short and J 5 bases short, with 14 bases between. The CDR3 bases are TGTGCCAGCAGTTTAGGGGTTATGTTATCGGAGACCCAGTACTTC. This sequence encodes CASSLGVMLSETQYF.

The J gene is TRBJ2-3, the V gene TRBV28; the match to TRBD1 covers 10 bases. V gave up 2 bases and J gave up 4 bases; unmatched junction bases: 6. The CDR3 totals 16 residues. Per germline, CDR1 MDHEN and CDR2 SYDVKM. The DNA of the CDR3 is TGTGCCAGCAGTTTAATCAGACAGGGGGCGGCAGATACGCAGTATTTT. Protein sequence: CASSLIRQGAADTQYF.

This chain connects TRBV5-1 to TRBJ1-1; D is unclear. Germline lookup yields CDR1 SGHRS and CDR2 YFSETQ. Deletions cut 0 bases from V and 7 bases from J, with 16 bases between. CDR3 length equals 15 residues. CDR3 residues: CASSLVGGSGIEAFF. Written as DNA, the CDR3 is TGCGCCAGCAGCTTGGTGGGTGGATCGGGCATTGAAGCTTTCTTT.

This clonotype was found a few times. The rearrangement joins TRBV6-2 or TRBV6-3 to TRBJ2-1; 16 nucleotides agree with TRBD2. The CDR3 sequence is 18 residues long. Trimming cost V 6 bases and J 9 bases; bases outside gene matches: 14. Germline assignment: CDR1 MNHEY and CDR2 SVGEGT. The CDR3 nucleotides are TGTGCCAGCAGCTTCCCCACCACGGGACTAGCGGGGGGGAGTGAGCAGTTCTTC. Translation gives CASSFPTTGLAGGSEQFF.

The table lists this clonotype with a few counts. The V call is TRBV2, the J call TRBJ1-1, with unresolved D. The CDR3 is 15 amino acids. Trimming cost V 3 bases and J 0 bases, with 11 bases left between them. From germline, CDR1 is SNHLY and CDR2 FYNNEI. CDR3 bases: TGTGCCAGCAGTGACCCGGGAGAATTGAACACTGAAGCTTTCTTT. Encoded protein: CASSDPGELNTEAFF.

Many counts were recorded for this clonotype. The J gene is TRBJ1-6, the V gene TRBV7-6, with D hard to call. The V end lost 5 bases, the J end lost 0 bases, and 14 bases lay between the germline ends. This CDR3 spans 17 amino acids. Germline CDR1 SGHVS, CDR2 FNYEAQ. The CDR3: CASSRRGEGSYNSPLHF. The CDR3 nucleotides are TGTGCCAGCAGCCGGCGCGGGGAGGGCTCCTATAATTCACCCCTCCACTTT.

There are a few counts of this clonotype. J is TRBJ1-1 and V is TRBV10-3, with 7 bases fitting TRBD1. The CDR3 extends over 16 amino acids. The germline gives CDR1 ENHRY, CDR2 SYGVKD. Germline trimming cut 8 bases from V and 1 base from J; bases unmatched to any gene: 13. CDR3 sequence: CAIRGGRGRENTEAFF. CDR3 sequence (DNA): TGTGCCATCCGCGGCGGGAGGGGGCGGGAGAACACTGAAGCTTTCTTT.

V usage is TRBV2 and J usage is TRBJ2-2; TRBD2 aligns across 14 bases. This CDR3 comprises 17 residues. V lost 6 bases to trimming and J lost 7 bases; unmatched junction nucleotides: 10. Germline V gene data show CDR1 as SNHLY and CDR2 as FYNNEI. The CDR3 DNA follows: TGTGCCAGCAGCCCCGGACTAGCGGGGGGCCCTGACGGGGAGCTGTTTTTT. Protein product: CASSPGLAGGPDGELFF.

This clonotype showed up just a few times. The J gene is TRBJ1-3, the V gene TRBV6-5, with unresolved D. Between the trimmed V and J ends, which lost 2 bases and 0 bases, there was a span of 14 bases. CDR1 is MNHEY, CDR2 SVGAGI, per germline. CDR3 size: 17 residues. CDR3 bases: TGTGCCAGCAGTTACAGAGGATCCCTGTACTCTGGAAACACCATATATTTT. Protein: CASSYRGSLYSGNTIYF.

This clonotype has ten or more counts. The CDR3 sequence is CASSPMGLEQYF. CDR3 bases: TGTGCCAGCAGCCCCATGGGACTAGAGCAGTACTTC. The chain carries TRBV6-1 and TRBJ2-7, with 7 bases aligning to TRBD2. V gave up 6 bases and J gave up 7 bases; unmatched junction bases: 6. Per germline, CDR1 MNHNS and CDR2 SASEGT. The CDR3 length is 12 residues.